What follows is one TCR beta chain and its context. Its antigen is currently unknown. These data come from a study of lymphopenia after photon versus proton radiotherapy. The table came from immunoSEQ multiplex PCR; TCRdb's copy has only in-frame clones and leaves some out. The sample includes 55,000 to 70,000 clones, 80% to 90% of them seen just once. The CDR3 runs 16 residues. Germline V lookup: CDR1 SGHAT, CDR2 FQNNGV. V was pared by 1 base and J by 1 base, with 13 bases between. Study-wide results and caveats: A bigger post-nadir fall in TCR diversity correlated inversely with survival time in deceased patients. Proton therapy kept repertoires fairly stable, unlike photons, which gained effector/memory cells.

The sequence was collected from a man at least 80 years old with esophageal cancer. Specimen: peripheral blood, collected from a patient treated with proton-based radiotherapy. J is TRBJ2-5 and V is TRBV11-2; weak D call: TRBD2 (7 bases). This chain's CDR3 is CASSLVGGGAQETQYF. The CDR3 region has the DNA TGTGCCAGCAGCTTAGTGGGAGGGGGGGCCCAAGAGACCCAGTACTTC. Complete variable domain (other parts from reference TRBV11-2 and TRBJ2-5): EAGVAQSPRYKIIEKRQSVAFWCNPISGHATLYWYQQILGQGPKLLIQFQNNGVVDDSQLPKDRFSAERLKGVDSTLKIQPAKLEDSAVYLCASSLVGGGAQETQYFGPGTRLLVL.